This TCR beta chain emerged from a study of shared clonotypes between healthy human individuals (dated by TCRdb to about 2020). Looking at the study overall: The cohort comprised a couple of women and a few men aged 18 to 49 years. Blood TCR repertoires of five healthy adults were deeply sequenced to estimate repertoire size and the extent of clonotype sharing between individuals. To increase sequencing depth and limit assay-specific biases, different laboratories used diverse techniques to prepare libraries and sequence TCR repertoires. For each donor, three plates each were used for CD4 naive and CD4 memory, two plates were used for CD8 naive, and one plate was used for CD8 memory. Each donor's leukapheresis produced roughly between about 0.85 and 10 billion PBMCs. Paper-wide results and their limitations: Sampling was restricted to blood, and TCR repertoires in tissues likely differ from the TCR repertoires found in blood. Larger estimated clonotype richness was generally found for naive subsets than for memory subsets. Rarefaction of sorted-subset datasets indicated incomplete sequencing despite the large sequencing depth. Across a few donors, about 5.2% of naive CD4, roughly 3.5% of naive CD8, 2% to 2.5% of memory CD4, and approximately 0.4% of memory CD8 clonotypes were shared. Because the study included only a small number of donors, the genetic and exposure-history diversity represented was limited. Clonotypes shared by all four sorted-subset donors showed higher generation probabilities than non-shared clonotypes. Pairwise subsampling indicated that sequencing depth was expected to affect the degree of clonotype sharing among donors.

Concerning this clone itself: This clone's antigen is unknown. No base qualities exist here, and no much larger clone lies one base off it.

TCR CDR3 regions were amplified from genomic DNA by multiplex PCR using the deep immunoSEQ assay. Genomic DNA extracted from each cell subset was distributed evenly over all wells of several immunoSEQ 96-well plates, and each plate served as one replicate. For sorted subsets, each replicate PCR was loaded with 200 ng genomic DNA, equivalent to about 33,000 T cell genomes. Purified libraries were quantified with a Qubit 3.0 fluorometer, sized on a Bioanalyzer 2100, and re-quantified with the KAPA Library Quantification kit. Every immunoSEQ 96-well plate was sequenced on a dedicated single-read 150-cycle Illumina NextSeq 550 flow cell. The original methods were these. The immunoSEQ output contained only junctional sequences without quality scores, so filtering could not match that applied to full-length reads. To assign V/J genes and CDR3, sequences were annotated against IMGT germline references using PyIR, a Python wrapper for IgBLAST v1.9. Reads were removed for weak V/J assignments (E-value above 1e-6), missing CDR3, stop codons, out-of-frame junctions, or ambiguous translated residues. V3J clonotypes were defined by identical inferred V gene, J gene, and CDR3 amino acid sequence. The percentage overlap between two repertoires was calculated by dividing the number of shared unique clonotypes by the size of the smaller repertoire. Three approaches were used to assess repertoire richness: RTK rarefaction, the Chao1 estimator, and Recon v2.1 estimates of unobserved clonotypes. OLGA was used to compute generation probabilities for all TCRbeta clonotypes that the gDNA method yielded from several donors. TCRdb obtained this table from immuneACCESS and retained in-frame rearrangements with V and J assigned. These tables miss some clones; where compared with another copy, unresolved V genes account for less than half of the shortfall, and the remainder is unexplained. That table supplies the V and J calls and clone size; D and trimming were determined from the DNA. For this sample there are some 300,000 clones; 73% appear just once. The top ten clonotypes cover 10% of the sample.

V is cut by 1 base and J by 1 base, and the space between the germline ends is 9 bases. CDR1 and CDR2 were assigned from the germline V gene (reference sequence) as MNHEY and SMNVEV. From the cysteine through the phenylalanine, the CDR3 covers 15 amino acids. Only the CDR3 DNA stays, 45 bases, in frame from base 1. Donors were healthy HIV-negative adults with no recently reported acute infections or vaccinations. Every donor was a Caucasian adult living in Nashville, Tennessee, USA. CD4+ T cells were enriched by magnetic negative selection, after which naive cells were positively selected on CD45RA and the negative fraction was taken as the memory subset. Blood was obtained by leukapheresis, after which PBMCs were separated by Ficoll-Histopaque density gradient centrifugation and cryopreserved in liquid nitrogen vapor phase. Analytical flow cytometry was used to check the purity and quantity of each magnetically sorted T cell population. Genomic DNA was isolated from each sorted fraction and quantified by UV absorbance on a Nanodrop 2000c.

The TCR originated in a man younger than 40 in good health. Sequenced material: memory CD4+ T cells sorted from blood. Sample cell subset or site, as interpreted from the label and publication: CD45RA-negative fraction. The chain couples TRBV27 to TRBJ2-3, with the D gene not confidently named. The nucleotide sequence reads TGTGCCAGCAGTTTATGGGTTGTGGGCACAGATACGCAGTATTTT. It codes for CASSLWVVGTDTQYF.